The present T cell receptor (beta chain) was sequenced within a study of T cells of healthy individuals. Each CDR3 protein gets one entry after TCRdb re-called the 5' RACE reads with MiXCR. The sample has roughly 87,000 distinct CDR3 sequences, roughly 18% seen once. Looked up from germline, CDR1 is MNHNS and CDR2 is SASEGT. This CDR3 has 13 residues. Trimming took off 7 bases at V and 5 bases at J, with 14 bases between the two ends. This clonotype was recorded at least ten times. This receptor was obtained from a human donor in good health. V and J are TRBV6-1 and TRBJ1-2; D is uncertain. CDR3 coding DNA: TGTGCCAGCACGGCGCAGCTCGCTTATGGCTACACCTTC. This translates into CASTAQLAYGYTF.